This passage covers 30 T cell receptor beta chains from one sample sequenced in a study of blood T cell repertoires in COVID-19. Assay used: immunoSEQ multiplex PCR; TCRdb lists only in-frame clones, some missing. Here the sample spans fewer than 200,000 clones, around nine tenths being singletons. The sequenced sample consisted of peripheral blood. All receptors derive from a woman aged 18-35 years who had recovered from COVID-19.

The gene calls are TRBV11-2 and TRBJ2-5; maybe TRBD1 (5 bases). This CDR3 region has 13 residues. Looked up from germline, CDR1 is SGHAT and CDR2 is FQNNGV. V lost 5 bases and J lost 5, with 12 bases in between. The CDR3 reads CASSPRDRETQYF. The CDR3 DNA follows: TGTGCCAGCAGCCCCAGGGATCGGGAGACCCAGTACTTC.

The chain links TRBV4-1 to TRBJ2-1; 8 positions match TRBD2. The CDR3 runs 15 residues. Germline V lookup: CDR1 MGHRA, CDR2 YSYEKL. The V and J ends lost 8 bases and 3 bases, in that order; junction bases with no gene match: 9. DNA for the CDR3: TGCGCCAGCGGAAAAGGGCTAGCGGGCTACAATGAGCAGTTCTTC. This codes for CASGKGLAGYNEQFF.

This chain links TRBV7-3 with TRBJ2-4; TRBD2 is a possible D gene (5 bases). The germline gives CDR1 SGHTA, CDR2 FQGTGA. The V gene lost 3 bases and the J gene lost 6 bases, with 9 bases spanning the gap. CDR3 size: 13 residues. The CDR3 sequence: CASSLDGLNIQYF. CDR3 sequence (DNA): TGTGCCAGCAGCTTGGACGGACTAAACATTCAGTACTTC.

In DNA form, the CDR3 reads TGTGCCAGCAGTGATGACAGGGCCAATCAGCCCCAGCATTTT. Translation gives CASSDDRANQPQHF. The V and J genes are TRBV6-2 or TRBV6-3 and TRBJ1-5; 7 nucleotides match TRBD1. With 5 bases clipped from V and 3 bases from J, the junction kept 4 bases outside the gene matches. This CDR3 is 14 amino acids long. Per the germline V gene, CDR1 is MNHEY and CDR2 is SVGEGT.

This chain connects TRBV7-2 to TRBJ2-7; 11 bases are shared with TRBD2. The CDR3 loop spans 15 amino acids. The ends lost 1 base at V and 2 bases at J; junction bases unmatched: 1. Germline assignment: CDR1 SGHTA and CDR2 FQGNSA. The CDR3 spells CASSLDSGGAYEQYF. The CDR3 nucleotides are TGTGCCAGCAGCTTAGATAGCGGGGGGGCCTACGAGCAGTACTTC.

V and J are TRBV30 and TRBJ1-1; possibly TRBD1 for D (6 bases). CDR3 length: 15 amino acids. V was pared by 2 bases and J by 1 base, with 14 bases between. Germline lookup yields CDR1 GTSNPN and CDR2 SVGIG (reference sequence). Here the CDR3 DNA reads TGTGCCTGGAGTTCAAGGACAGTGTGGAACACTGAAGCTTTCTTT. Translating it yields CAWSSRTVWNTEAFF.

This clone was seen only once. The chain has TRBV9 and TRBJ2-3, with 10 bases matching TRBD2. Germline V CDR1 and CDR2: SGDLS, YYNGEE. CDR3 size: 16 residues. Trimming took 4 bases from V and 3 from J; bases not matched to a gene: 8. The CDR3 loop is CASSPQRGGLTDTQYF. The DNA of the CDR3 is TGTGCCAGCAGCCCACAGCGGGGGGGCCTGACAGATACGCAGTATTTT.

The CDR3 region has the DNA TGCGCCAGCAGCCATGCAGGGACAGTCTATGGCTACACCTTC. Translated: CASSHAGTVYGYTF. The gene calls are TRBV4-3 and TRBJ1-2; 7 bases are a match to TRBD1. Germline V gene sequence: CDR1 LGHNA, CDR2 YSLEER. The V gene end was trimmed by 3 bases and the J gene end by 4 bases; junction bases not matched to a gene: 5. There are 14 residues in the CDR3.

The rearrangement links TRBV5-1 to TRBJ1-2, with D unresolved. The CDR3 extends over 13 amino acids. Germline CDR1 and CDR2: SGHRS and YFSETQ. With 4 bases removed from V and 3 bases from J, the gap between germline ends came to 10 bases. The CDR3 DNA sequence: TGCGCCAGCAGCCGGGCGGGCGACTATGGCTACACCTTC. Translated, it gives CASSRAGDYGYTF. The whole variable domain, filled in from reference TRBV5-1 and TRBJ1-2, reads KAGVTQTPRYLIKTRGQQVTLSCSPISGHRSVSWYQQTPGQGLQFLFEYFSETQRNKGNFPGRFSGRQFSNSRSEMNVSTLELGDSALYLCASSRAGDYGYTFGSGTRLTVV.

In nucleotides, the CDR3 is TGCAGTGCTAGTCAGGGGGCTGTCAACTATGGCTACACCTTC. It is translated as CSASQGAVNYGYTF. This chain uses TRBV20-1 with TRBJ1-2, with 8 bases aligning to TRBD1. The V gene's germline CDR1 is DFQATT and CDR2 SNEGSKA (reference sequence). This CDR3 spans 14 amino acids. V lost 3 bases and J lost 2; bases outside the gene matches: 5.

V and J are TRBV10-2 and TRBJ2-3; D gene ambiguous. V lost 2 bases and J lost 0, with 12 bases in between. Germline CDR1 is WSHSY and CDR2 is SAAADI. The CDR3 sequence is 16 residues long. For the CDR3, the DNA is TGCGCCAGCAGTGAGAACCCCGCGTCTAGCACAGATACGCAGTATTTT. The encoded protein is CASSENPASSTDTQYF.

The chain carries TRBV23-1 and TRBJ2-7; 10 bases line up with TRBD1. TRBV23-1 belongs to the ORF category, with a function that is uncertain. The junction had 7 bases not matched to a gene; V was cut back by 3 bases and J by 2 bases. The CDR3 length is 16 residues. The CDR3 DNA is TGCGCCAGCAGTCACCCTCCGGGACAGGGGACCTACGAGCAGTACGTC. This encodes CASSHPPGQGTYEQYV.

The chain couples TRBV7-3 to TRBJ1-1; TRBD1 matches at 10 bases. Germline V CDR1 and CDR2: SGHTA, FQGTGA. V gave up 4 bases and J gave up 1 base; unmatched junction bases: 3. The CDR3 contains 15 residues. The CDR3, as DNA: TGTGCCAGCAGCTCCGGGACAGGGGCGAACACTGAAGCTTTCTTT. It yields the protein CASSSGTGANTEAFF.

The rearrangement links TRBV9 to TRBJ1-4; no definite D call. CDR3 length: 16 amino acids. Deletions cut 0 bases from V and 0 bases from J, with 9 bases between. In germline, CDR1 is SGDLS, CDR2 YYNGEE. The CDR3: CASSVGSAPTNEKLFF. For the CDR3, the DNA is TGTGCCAGCAGCGTAGGTAGTGCTCCAACTAATGAAAAACTGTTTTTT.

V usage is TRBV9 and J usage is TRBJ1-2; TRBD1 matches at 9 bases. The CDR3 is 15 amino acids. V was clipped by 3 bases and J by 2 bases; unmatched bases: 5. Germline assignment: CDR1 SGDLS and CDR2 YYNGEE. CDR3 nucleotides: TGTGCCAGCAGCGATGACAGGGGGGAAAACTATGGCTACACCTTC. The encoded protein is CASSDDRGENYGYTF.

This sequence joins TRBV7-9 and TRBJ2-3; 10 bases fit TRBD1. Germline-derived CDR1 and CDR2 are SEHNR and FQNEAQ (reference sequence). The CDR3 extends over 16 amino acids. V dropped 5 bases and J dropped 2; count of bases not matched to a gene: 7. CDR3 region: CASSASGTGATDTQYF. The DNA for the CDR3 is TGTGCCAGCAGCGCATCCGGGACAGGGGCCACAGATACGCAGTATTTT. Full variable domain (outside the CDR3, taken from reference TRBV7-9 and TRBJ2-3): DTGVSQNPRHKITKRGQNVTFRCDPISEHNRLYWYRQTLGQGPEFLTYFQNEAQLEKSRLLSDRFSAERPKGSFSTLEIQRTEQGDSAMYLCASSASGTGATDTQYFGPGTRLTVL.

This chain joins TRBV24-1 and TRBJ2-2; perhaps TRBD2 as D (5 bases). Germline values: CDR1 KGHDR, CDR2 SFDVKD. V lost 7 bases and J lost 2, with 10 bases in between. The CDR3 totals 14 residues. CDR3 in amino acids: CATRSGTNTGELFF. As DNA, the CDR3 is TGTGCCACCAGGTCGGGAACTAACACCGGGGAGCTGTTTTTT.

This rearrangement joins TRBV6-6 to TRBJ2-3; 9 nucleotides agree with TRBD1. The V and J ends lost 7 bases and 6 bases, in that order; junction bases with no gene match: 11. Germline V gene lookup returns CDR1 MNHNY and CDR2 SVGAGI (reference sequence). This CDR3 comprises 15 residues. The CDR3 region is CASMSRDRVTDTQYF. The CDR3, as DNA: TGTGCCAGCATGTCCCGGGACAGGGTTACGGATACGCAGTATTTT.

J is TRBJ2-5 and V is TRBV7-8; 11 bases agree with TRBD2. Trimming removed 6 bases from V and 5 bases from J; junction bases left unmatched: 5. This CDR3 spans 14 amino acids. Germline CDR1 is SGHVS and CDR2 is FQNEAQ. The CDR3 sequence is CASSFSGGEETQYF. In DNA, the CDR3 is TGTGCCAGCAGTTTTAGCGGGGGGGAGGAGACCCAGTACTTC.

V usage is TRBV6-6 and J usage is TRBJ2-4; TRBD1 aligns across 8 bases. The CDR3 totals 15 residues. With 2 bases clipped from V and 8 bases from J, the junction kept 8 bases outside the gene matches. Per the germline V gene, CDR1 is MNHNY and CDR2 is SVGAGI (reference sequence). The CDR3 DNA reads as TGTGCCAGCAGTTACGTGGCAGGGGGCGCGTACATTCAGTACTTC. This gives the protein CASSYVAGGAYIQYF.

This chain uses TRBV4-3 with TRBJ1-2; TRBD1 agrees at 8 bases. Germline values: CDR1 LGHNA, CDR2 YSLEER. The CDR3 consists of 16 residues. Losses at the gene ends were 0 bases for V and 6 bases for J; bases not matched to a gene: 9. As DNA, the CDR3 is TGCGCCAGCAGCCAAGATCGTCGGGACAGGACTCATGGCTACACCTTC. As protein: CASSQDRRDRTHGYTF.

Here the CDR3 reads CASSYRSQTGNGYTF. The CDR3, as DNA: TGTGCCAGCAGTTACCGGTCCCAGACAGGGAACGGCTACACCTTC. J is TRBJ1-2 and V is TRBV6-2 or TRBV6-3; TRBD1 aligns across 7 bases. There are 15 residues in the CDR3. After removal of 2 bases from V and 8 bases from J, the junction contained 11 bases not matched to a gene. Looked up from germline, CDR1 is MNHEY and CDR2 is SVGEGT.

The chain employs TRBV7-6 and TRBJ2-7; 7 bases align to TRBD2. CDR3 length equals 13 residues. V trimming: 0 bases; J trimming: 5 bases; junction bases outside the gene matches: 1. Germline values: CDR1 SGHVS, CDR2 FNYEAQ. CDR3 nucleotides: TGTGCCAGCAGCTTAGCGGGAGGGGACGAGCAGTACGTC. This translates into CASSLAGGDEQYV.

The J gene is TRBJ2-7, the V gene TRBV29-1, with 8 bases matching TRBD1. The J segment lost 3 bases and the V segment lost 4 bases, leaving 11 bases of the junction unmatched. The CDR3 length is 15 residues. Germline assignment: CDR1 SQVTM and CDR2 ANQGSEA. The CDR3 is CSVGPRDRRNYEQYV. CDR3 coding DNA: TGCAGCGTTGGCCCCCGGGACAGGAGGAACTACGAGCAGTACGTC.

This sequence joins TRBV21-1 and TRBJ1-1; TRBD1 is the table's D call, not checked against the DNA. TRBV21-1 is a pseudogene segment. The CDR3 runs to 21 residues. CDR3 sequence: CASSKGVGQPLRNLLNTEAFF. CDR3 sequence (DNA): TGTGCCAGCAGCAAAGGTGTCGGACAGCCTCTAAGAAACCTCCTGAACACTGAAGCTTTCTTT.

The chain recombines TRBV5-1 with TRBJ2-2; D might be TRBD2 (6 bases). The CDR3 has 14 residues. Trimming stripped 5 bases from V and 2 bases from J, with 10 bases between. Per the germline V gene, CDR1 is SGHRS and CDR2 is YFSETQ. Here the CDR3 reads CASSPGLNTGELFF. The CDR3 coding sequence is TGCGCCAGCAGTCCTGGACTAAACACCGGGGAGCTGTTTTTT.

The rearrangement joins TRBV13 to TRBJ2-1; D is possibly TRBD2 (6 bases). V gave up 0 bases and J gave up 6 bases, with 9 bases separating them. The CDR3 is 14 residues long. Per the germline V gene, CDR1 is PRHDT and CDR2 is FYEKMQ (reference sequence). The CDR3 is CASSLGETSNEQFF. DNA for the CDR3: TGTGCCAGCAGCTTAGGCGAGACTAGCAATGAGCAGTTCTTC.

The CDR3 bases are TGTGCCATCTGTCCAGCGGGAAACAATGAGCAGTTCTTC. Amino acid sequence: CAICPAGNNEQFF. V is TRBV10-3 and J is TRBJ2-1, with 7 nucleotides matching TRBD2. The J segment lost 5 bases and the V segment lost 8 bases, leaving 6 bases of the junction unmatched. Germline V gene lookup returns CDR1 ENHRY and CDR2 SYGVKD. The CDR3 totals 13 residues.

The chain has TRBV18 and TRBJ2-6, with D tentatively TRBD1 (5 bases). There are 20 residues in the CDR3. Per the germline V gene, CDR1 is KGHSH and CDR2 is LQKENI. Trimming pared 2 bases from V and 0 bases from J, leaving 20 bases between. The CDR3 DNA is TGTGCCAGCTCACCAAGTCAGGGAACTAAGGTTACCTCTGGGGCCAACGTCCTGACTTTC. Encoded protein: CASSPSQGTKVTSGANVLTF.

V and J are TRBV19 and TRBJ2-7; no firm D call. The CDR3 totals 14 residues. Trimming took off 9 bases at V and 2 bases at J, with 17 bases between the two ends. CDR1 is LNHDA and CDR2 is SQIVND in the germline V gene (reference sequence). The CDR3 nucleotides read TGTGCCAGCCTTTATATGGGTCGGGCCTACGAGCAGTACGTC. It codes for CASLYMGRAYEQYV.